Listed here are 27 T cell receptor beta chains from one sample, sequenced in a study of cytomegalovirus exposure and HLA in healthy donors. PCR involved 60 Vbeta and 13 Jbeta primers. Sequencing was performed with immunoSEQ multiplex PCR; in TCRdb, only in-frame clones are kept and a portion is missing. Altogether about 87,000 clones are present, just under 80% being singletons, with the ten largest covering 3.8%. Sequencing input: PBMCs. The source of these receptors is a woman in her forties in good health and CMV-seronegative.

The V gene is TRBV4-1, the J gene TRBJ1-2; TRBD1 matches at 8 bases. This CDR3 spans 15 amino acids. The germline CDR1 and CDR2 sequences are MGHRA and YSYEKL. V trimming: 3 bases; J trimming: 3 bases; junction bases outside the gene matches: 6. The CDR3 DNA reads TGCGCCAGCAGCCAGGCGGACAGGGTAGACTATGGCTACACCTTC. Its translation: CASSQADRVDYGYTF.

The chain uses TRBV5-1 and TRBJ1-2; tentatively, D is TRBD1 (6 bases). V lost 1 base and J 7 bases, leaving 20 bases between the germline ends. The CDR3 spans 16 residues. Germline assignment: CDR1 SGHRS and CDR2 YFSETQ. Here the CDR3 DNA reads TGCGCCAGCAGCTTGAATCCGACAGGTTCCTCCGGTGGCTACACCTTC. Its translation: CASSLNPTGSSGGYTF.

The genes are TRBV30 and TRBJ2-3, with TRBD1 matching 11 bases. In germline, CDR1 is GTSNPN, CDR2 SVGIG (reference sequence). This CDR3 has 13 amino acids. J was trimmed by 4 bases and V by 7 bases; bases with no gene match: 4. CDR3 nucleotide sequence: TGTGCCTACGGACAGGGGGCCCCAGATACGCAGTATTTT. Translating it yields CAYGQGAPDTQYF.

The chain recombines TRBV6-5 with TRBJ1-2, with D perhaps TRBD1 (6 bases). Trimming removed 5 bases from V and 5 bases from J, with 15 bases in between. The CDR3 length is 14 residues. Germline CDR1 MNHEY, CDR2 SVGAGI. The CDR3 DNA is TGTGCCAGCAGTCGGGGGGGGCCTTTGTATGGCTACACCTTC. Amino acids: CASSRGGPLYGYTF.

This clone was counted only a few times. This chain links TRBV6-5 with TRBJ1-1; 9 bases are a match to TRBD1. The V gene's germline CDR1 is MNHEY and CDR2 SVGAGI. J was trimmed by 5 bases and V by 2 bases; bases with no gene match: 9. The CDR3 contains 16 residues. The CDR3 DNA reads as TGTGCCAGCAGTTACCTGCCGGGACAGGGTGAAACTGAAGCTTTCTTT. It translates to CASSYLPGQGETEAFF.

This chain connects TRBV19 to TRBJ1-5; D remains ambiguous. Trimming took off 6 bases at V and 8 bases at J, with 17 bases between the two ends. The length of the CDR3 is 14 residues. Germline V gene lookup returns CDR1 LNHDA and CDR2 SQIVND (reference sequence). Here the CDR3 DNA reads TGTGCCAGTAGGACCGAGGGCCAGCAGGAGCCCCAGCATTTT. Amino acid sequence: CASRTEGQQEPQHF.

CDR3 protein: CASSEGRSSYNSPLHF. The CDR3 DNA sequence: TGTGCCAGCAGTGAGGGGCGGAGCTCCTATAATTCACCCCTCCACTTT. The gene calls are TRBV2 and TRBJ1-6; tentative D call: TRBD1 (5 bases). V was shortened by 3 bases and J by 0 bases, with 9 bases between the two germline ends. The CDR3 extends over 16 amino acids. The germline V gene has CDR1 SNHLY and CDR2 FYNNEI.

J is TRBJ2-2 and V is TRBV9; 8 nucleotides align to TRBD2. From germline, CDR1 is SGDLS and CDR2 YYNGEE. The trim removed 0 bases at V and 1 base at J, leaving 8 bases unmatched. This CDR3 region has 18 residues. CDR3 bases: TGTGCCAGCAGCGTAGGGGGCAGCGGGGGACTGAACACCGGGGAGCTGTTTTTT. Protein sequence: CASSVGGSGGLNTGELFF.

This chain connects TRBV7-3 to TRBJ1-2; possibly TRBD1 for D (6 bases). Germline values: CDR1 SGHTA, CDR2 FQGTGA. The CDR3 covers 15 residues. Trimming took off 3 bases at V and 6 bases at J, with 17 bases between the two ends. The CDR3 here is CASSFRQVRLHGYTF. In nucleotides, the CDR3 is TGTGCCAGCAGCTTCCGACAGGTCCGTCTGCATGGCTACACCTTC.

The chain is built from TRBV9 and TRBJ1-3; 7 nucleotides align to TRBD1. Trimming removed 7 bases from V and 0 bases from J; junction bases left unmatched: 7. Germline lookup yields CDR1 SGDLS and CDR2 YYNGEE. The CDR3 contains 15 residues. The CDR3 spells CASGEGGTSGNTIYF. For the CDR3, the DNA is TGTGCCAGCGGGGAAGGGGGCACCTCTGGAAACACCATATATTTT.

The genes are TRBV28 and TRBJ1-5; possible D gene TRBD1, 5 bases. The length of the CDR3 is 15 residues. The V gene lost 2 bases and the J gene lost 7 bases, with 15 bases spanning the gap. CDR1 MDHEN and CDR2 SYDVKM come from the germline V gene. This CDR3 is CASSLRPGLGQPQHF. In DNA form, the CDR3 reads TGTGCCAGCAGTTTAAGACCAGGGTTGGGGCAGCCCCAGCATTTT.

V gene TRBV5-1 combines with J gene TRBJ2-1; D gene uncertain. There are 14 residues in the CDR3. Trimming pared 3 bases from V and 7 bases from J, leaving 14 bases between. Per the germline V gene, CDR1 is SGHRS and CDR2 is YFSETQ. This CDR3 reads CASSYITAPNEQFF. CDR3 in DNA: TGCGCCAGCAGCTATATTACAGCCCCGAATGAGCAGTTCTTC.

As regards this clone: An end of the junction differs from the germline gene, which may be a read error. This sequence joins TRBV30 and TRBJ1-5; D possibly corresponds to TRBD1 (5 bases). The CDR3 consists of 14 residues. Per the germline V gene, CDR1 is GTSNPN and CDR2 is SVGIG (reference sequence). The CDR3 sequence: CAWTGGDSNQPQNF. The CDR3 nucleotides read TGTGCCTGGACGGGGGGAGATAGCAATCAGCCCCAGAATTTT.

The chain has TRBV27 and TRBJ2-7; 8 bases line up with TRBD1. V lost 4 bases and J lost 1; bases outside the gene matches: 6. The CDR3 contains 15 residues. Germline V gene data show CDR1 as MNHEY and CDR2 as SMNVEV (reference sequence). CDR3 coding DNA: TGTGCCAGCAGTTGGGGACAGGTCCCTTCCTACGAGCAGTACTTC. Its protein product is CASSWGQVPSYEQYF.

This chain joins TRBV30 and TRBJ1-5; D is possibly TRBD1 (6 bases). The CDR3 runs to 15 residues. The germline V gene encodes CDR1 GTSNPN and CDR2 SVGIG (reference sequence). Trimming took off 3 bases at V and 4 bases at J, with 16 bases between the two ends. This CDR3 reads CAWRPGGGQNQPQHF. The DNA for the CDR3 is TGTGCCTGGAGACCCGGGGGGGGGCAAAATCAGCCCCAGCATTTT.

This chain's CDR3 is CASSIRATVGYNEQFF. The CDR3, as DNA: TGTGCCAGTAGTATAAGGGCGACAGTCGGATACAATGAGCAGTTCTTC. This chain connects TRBV19 to TRBJ2-1; the D gene is possibly TRBD1 (5 bases). CDR1 and CDR2 from the germline V gene are LNHDA and SQIVND (reference sequence). This CDR3 region has 16 residues. Trimming removed 2 bases at V and 4 bases at J, with 15 bases between.

The gene calls are TRBV7-9 and TRBJ1-2; D is unresolved. V was clipped by 8 bases and J by 3 bases, with 13 bases between them. CDR1 and CDR2 (germline): SEHNR, FQNEAQ (reference sequence). The CDR3 consists of 13 residues. CDR3 residues: CASGEGSYYGYTF. The CDR3 DNA reads TGTGCCAGCGGGGAGGGATCTTACTATGGCTACACCTTC.

The chain has TRBV7-8 and TRBJ2-2; 9 bases are a match to TRBD2. The junction had 8 bases not matched to a gene; V was cut back by 1 base and J by 2 bases. This CDR3 comprises 18 residues. CDR1 SGHVS and CDR2 FQNEAQ come from the germline V gene. The CDR3 reads CASSLGGSGGPNTGELFF. CDR3 DNA: TGTGCCAGCAGCTTAGGGGGAAGCGGGGGGCCCAACACCGGGGAGCTGTTTTTT.

The V and J genes are TRBV5-1 and TRBJ1-3, with D unresolved. Germline loops: CDR1 SGHRS, CDR2 YFSETQ. Trimming removed 0 bases from V and 0 bases from J, with 13 bases in between. The CDR3 sequence is 17 residues long. CDR3: CASSLETFSYSGNTIYF. The CDR3 region has the DNA TGCGCCAGCAGCTTGGAAACCTTTTCCTACTCTGGAAACACCATATATTTT.

The rearrangement joins TRBV6-6 to TRBJ2-1; 8 bases align to TRBD2. The length of the CDR3 is 15 residues. V shed 6 bases, J shed 1 base, and the junction held 5 bases outside the gene matches. The V gene's germline CDR1 is MNHNY and CDR2 SVGAGI (reference sequence). CDR3 amino acids: CASSLSGASYNEQFF. Written as DNA, the CDR3 is TGTGCCAGCAGCCTTAGCGGGGCGTCCTACAATGAGCAGTTCTTC.

The V call is TRBV7-2, the J call TRBJ1-5; no definite D call. The germline gives CDR1 SGHTA, CDR2 FQGNSA. V dropped 5 bases and J dropped 10 bases, with 21 bases sitting between them. CDR3 length: 15 residues. CDR3 in DNA: TGTGCCAGCAGCCAAGCGAGGGCAGGATCCCGACCCCAGCATTTT. It specifies CASSQARAGSRPQHF.

The rearrangement links TRBV5-4 to TRBJ1-2; 8 bases match TRBD1. This CDR3 comprises 16 residues. V gave up 4 bases and J gave up 7 bases; unmatched junction bases: 15. Germline assignment: CDR1 SGHNT and CDR2 YYREEE (reference sequence). CDR3 region: CASSKDPAGQVFGYTF. CDR3 nucleotides: TGTGCCAGCAGCAAAGACCCTGCGGGACAGGTCTTTGGCTACACCTTC.

V usage is TRBV5-1 and J usage is TRBJ2-7; tentative D call: TRBD1 (5 bases). Trimming shortened V by 1 base and J by 5 bases, and 7 bases separated the two germline ends. The CDR3 loop spans 12 amino acids. Germline CDR1 SGHRS, CDR2 YFSETQ. The CDR3 region is CASSLQDNEQYF. Here the CDR3 DNA reads TGCGCCAGCAGCTTGCAGGACAACGAGCAGTACTTC.

This clone was observed once. This chain links TRBV19 with TRBJ1-6, with TRBD1 as a possible D gene (6 bases). The CDR3 spans 14 residues. V lost 4 bases and J lost 6, with 10 bases in between. Germline assignment: CDR1 LNHDA and CDR2 SQIVND (reference sequence). The CDR3 region has the DNA TGTGCCAGTAGTAATCAGGGGCTTAATTCACCCCTCCACTTT. This sequence encodes CASSNQGLNSPLHF.

For the CDR3, the DNA is TGCGCCAGCAGCCGACCGGGACAGCCCAGAATCACAGATACGCAGTATTTT. It translates to CASSRPGQPRITDTQYF. The gene calls are TRBV5-1 and TRBJ2-3; 7 bases are a match to TRBD1. Germline CDR1 SGHRS, CDR2 YFSETQ. This CDR3 has 17 amino acids. The J segment lost 2 bases and the V segment lost 4 bases, leaving 13 bases of the junction unmatched.

This chain links TRBV5-4 with TRBJ1-2; 10 bases agree with TRBD1. This CDR3 comprises 14 residues. The junction had 5 bases not matched to a gene; V was cut back by 3 bases and J by 6 bases. CDR1 and CDR2 (germline): SGHNT, YYREEE (reference sequence). The CDR3 loop is CASSSGTGADGYTF. CDR3 bases: TGTGCCAGCAGCTCCGGGACAGGGGCGGATGGCTACACCTTC.

V gene TRBV7-2 combines with J gene TRBJ2-7; D gene ambiguous. The CDR3 is made up of 16 amino acids. The V end lost 1 base, the J end lost 0 bases, and 13 bases lay between the germline ends. The germline CDR1 and CDR2 sequences are SGHTA and FQGNSA. In DNA, the CDR3 is TGTGCCAGCAGCTTAGGGGCAGACCCTTCCTCCTACGAGCAGTACTTC. It specifies CASSLGADPSSYEQYF. Supplemented by reference TRBV7-2 and TRBJ2-7, the full variable domain reads GAGVSQSPSNKVTEKGKDVELRCDPISGHTALYWYRQSLGQGLEFLIYFQGNSAPDKSGLPSDRFSAERTGGSVSTLTIQRTQQEDSAVYLCASSLGADPSSYEQYFGPGTRLTVT.